This is a list of T cell receptor beta chains from one sample in a study of vaccination and CD4 T cells after COVID-19. What these receptors recognize is not known. TCRdb reprocessed the PCR reads via MiXCR and lists one record per CDR3 protein. The repertoire consists of about 6,600 distinct CDR3 sequences, with roughly 29% occurring once and the leading ten covering approximately 30%. The sequencing input was CD4+ T cells from blood, cultured in vitro. Every receptor here comes from a human donor in good health. The CDR3 runs from the conserved cysteine through the conserved F or W. The D gene is left open where the match is weak. Some rows have no size entry. The others give once, few or many, or a class for an expanded clone.

J gene,V gene,clone size,D gene,CDR3 DNA,CDR3 protein
TRBJ1-2,TRBV2,.,.,TGTGCCAGCAGTGAAGCTAGGAGTGGGGCTCCTAACTATGGCTACACCTTC,CASSEARSGAPNYGYTF
TRBJ2-7,TRBV10-2,.,.,TGCGCCAGCAGTGCTGACACCGGATCCTACGAGCAGTACTTC,CASSADTGSYEQYF
TRBJ1-2,TRBV7-9,.,.,TGTGCCAGCAGCCCGGACAGCTATGGCTACACCTTC,CASSPDSYGYTF
TRBJ2-5,TRBV19,.,TRBD2,TGTGCCAGTAGTATCGGACTAGCAGGGAGTGAGACCCAGTACTTC,CASSIGLAGSETQYF
TRBJ1-2,TRBV6-1,few,.,TGTGCCAGCATCCGACTGAGGGGAAAACACTATGGCTACACCTTC,CASIRLRGKHYGYTF
TRBJ2-5,TRBV7-6,.,TRBD2,TGTGCCAGCAGCTACCGGGGGGGCGGGGGGGAGACCCAGTACTTC,CASSYRGGGGETQYF
TRBJ1-5,TRBV19,.,.,TGTGCCAGTAATCTACTTCCCTCAGGTCAGCCCCAGCATTTT,CASNLLPSGQPQHF
TRBJ1-2,TRBV5-4,few,TRBD1,TGTGCCAGCAGCTTGGTGACAGGGGGCGAGGGCTACACCTTC,CASSLVTGGEGYTF
TRBJ1-1,TRBV20-1,.,.,TGCAGTGCCCCCAGGGAGTTCTCGAAGCCTGAAGCTTTCTTT,CSAPREFSKPEAFF
TRBJ1-3,TRBV6-1,once,.,TGTGCCAGCAGCTCTGGTGGGTCAGGAAACACCATATATTTT,CASSSGGSGNTIYF
TRBJ2-7,TRBV7-6,few,TRBD1,TGTGCCAGCAGCCAGACAGGGGGGTACGAGCAGTACTTC,CASSQTGGYEQYF
TRBJ2-3,TRBV27,few,.,TGTGCCAGCAGGGACAGACAGACCACAGATACGCAGTATTTT,CASRDRQTTDTQYF
TRBJ1-5,TRBV12-1,.,.,TGTGCCAGCAGCTCACCCCGGGGGGCCTCTACCGGGAATCAGCCCCAGCATTTT,CASSSPRGASTGNQPQHF